Below, one T cell receptor (beta chain) is given with its context. Its specificity is not known. A read error is likely, as this CDR3 ends without the conserved phenylalanine or tryptophan. Unsorted bulk tissue (roughly 17-32 mg) underwent RNA and DNA co-extraction. Chronic HBV infection, which was untreated, was present in the patients. Every tumor sample analyzed contained over 85% viable tumor cells. Starting material of about 450 ng total RNA yielded TCR beta cDNA via a constant-region primer. Employing slightly modified ARM-PCR, three nested multiplex PCR rounds were run, and these gave rise to the TCR beta libraries. TRBV1-TRBV30 forward primers paired with a C-beta reverse primer were used in the first two PCR rounds, which ran approximately 10 cycles each. MiXCR, run by TCRdb on the multiplex PCR reads, gives a single entry per CDR3 protein. Of about 48,000 distinct CDR3 sequences listed, about 80% were seen once; the top ten hold over 25%.

These data belong to a study of tumor-infiltrating lymphocytes in primary liver carcinoma. CDR1 and CDR2 from the germline V gene are MNHEY and SVGAGI. CDR3 length: 11 amino acids. V lost 7 bases to trimming and J lost 4 bases, with 6 bases between them. Overall study results and limits: It was tumor-adjacent and tumor-blood pairs that overlapped less than tumor region pairs did. Against blood, tumors held a significantly higher top-250-clone fraction (p = 0.039).

This sequence originates from a man aged 35 to 55 with primary liver carcinoma and hepatitis B virus infection. The chain carries TRBV6-5 and TRBJ2-3, with unresolved D. The sample comprised liver tumor tissue from sampling region 3. Regarding subset: tumor region T3, left-lateral pole. The CDR3 DNA is TGTGCCAGCATGGAGCCAGATACGCAGTATATT. Its protein product is CASMEPDTQYI.